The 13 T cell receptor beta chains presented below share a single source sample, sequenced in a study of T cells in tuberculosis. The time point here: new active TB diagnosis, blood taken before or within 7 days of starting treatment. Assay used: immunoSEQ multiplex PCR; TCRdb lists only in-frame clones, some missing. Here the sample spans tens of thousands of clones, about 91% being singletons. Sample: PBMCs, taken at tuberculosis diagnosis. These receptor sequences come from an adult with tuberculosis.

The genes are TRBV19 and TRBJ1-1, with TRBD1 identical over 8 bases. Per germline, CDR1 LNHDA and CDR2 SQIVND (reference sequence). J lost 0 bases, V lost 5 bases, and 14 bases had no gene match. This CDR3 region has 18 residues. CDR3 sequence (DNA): TGTGCCAGTAGTCTCCGGACAGGGAGAAAGGTTATGAACACTGAAGCTTTCTTT. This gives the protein CASSLRTGRKVMNTEAFF.

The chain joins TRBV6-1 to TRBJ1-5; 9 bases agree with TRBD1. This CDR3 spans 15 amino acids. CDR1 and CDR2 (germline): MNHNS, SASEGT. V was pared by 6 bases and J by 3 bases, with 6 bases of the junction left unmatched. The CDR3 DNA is TGTGCCAGCAGAGACGGACAGGGGTACAATCAGCCCCAGCATTTT. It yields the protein CASRDGQGYNQPQHF.

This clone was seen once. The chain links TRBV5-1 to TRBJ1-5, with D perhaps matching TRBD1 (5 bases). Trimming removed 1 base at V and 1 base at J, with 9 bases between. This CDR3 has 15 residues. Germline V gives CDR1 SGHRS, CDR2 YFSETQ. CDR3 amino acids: CASSLQPGSNQPQHF. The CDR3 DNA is TGCGCCAGCAGCTTGCAGCCAGGGAGCAATCAGCCCCAGCATTTT.

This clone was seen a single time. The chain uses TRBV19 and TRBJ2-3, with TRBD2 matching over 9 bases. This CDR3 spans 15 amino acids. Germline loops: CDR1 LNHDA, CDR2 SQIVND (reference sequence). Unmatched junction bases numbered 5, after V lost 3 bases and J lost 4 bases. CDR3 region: CASSIAGGPPDTQYF. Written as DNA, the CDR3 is TGTGCCAGTAGTATTGCGGGGGGGCCCCCAGATACGCAGTATTTT.

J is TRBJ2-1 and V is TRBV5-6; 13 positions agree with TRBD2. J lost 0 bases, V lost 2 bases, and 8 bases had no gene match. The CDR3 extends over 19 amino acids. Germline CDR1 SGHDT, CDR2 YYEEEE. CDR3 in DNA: TGTGCCAGCAGCTTCCTGACTAGCGGGGGGATAAGCTCCTACAATGAGCAGTTCTTC. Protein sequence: CASSFLTSGGISSYNEQFF.

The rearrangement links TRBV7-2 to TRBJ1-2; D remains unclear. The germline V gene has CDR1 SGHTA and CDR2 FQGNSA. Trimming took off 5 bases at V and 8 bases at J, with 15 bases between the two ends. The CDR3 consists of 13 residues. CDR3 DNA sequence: TGTGCCAGCAGCCCCCTGAGGGCGCGGGGCTACACCTTC. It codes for CASSPLRARGYTF.

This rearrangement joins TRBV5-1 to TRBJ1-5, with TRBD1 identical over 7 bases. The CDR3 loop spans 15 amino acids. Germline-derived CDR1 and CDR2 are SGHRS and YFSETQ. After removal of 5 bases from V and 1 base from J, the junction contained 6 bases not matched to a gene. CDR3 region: CASSMGDRSNQPQHF. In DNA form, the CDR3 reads TGCGCCAGCAGTATGGGGGACAGAAGCAATCAGCCCCAGCATTTT.

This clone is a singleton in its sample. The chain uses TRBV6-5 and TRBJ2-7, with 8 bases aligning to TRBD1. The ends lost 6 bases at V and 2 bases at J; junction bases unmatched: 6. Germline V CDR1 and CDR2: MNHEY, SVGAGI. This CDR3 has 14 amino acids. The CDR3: CASSRDRKAYEQYF. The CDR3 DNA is TGTGCCAGCAGCCGGGACAGGAAAGCCTACGAGCAGTACTTC.

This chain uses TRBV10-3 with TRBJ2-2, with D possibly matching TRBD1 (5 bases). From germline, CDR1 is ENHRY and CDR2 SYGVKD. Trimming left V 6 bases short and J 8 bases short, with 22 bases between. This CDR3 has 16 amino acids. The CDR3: CAISAPPGMNSGELFF. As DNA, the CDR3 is TGTGCCATCAGCGCCCCACCAGGGATGAATTCGGGGGAGCTGTTTTTT.

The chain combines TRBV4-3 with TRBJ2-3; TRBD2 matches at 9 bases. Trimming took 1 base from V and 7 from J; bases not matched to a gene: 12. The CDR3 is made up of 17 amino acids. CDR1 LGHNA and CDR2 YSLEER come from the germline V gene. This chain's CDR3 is CASSQVTASGAGYTQYF. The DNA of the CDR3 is TGCGCCAGCAGCCAAGTTACGGCTAGCGGGGCGGGATATACGCAGTATTTT.

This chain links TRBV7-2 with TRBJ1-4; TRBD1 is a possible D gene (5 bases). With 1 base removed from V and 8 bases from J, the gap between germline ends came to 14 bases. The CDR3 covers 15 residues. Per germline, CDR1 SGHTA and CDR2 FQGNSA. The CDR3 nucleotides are TGTGCCAGCAGCTTAGTCGGGGGGAGAAGGGAAAAACTGTTTTTT. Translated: CASSLVGGRREKLFF.

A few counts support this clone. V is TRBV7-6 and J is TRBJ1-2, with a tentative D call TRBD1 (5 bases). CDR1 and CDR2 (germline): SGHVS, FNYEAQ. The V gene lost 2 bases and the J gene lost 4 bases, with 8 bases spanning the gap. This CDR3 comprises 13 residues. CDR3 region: CASSLRQGYGYTF. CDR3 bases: TGTGCCAGCAGCTTAAGGCAGGGCTATGGCTACACCTTC.

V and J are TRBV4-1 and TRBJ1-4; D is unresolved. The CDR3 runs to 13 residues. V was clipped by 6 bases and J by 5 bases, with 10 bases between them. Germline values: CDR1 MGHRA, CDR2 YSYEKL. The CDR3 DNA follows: TGCGCCAGCAGTTACAGCACAAATGAAAAACTGTTTTTT. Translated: CASSYSTNEKLFF.